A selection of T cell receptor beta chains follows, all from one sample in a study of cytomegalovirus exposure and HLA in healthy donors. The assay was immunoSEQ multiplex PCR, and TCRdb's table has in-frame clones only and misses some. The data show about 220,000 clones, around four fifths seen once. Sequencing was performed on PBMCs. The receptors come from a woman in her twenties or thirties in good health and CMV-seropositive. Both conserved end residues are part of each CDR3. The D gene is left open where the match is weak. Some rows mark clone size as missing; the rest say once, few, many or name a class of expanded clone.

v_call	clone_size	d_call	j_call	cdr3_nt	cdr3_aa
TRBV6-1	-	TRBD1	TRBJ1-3	TGTGCCAGCAGTGAACAGACAGGGGAAAACACCATATATTTT	CASSEQTGENTIYF
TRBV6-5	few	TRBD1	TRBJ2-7	TGTGCCAGCAGTTATGGGACAGGTGCCCCCTACGAGCAGTACTTC	CASSYGTGAPYEQYF
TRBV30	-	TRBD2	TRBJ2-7	TGTGCCTGGAGTCTAGGACTAGCGGGAGACAGTACGTACGAGCAGTACTTC	CAWSLGLAGDSTYEQYF
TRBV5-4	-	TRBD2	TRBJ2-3	TGTGCCAGCAGCCAGGGGACTAGCGGAGAGACAGATACGCAGTATTTT	CASSQGTSGETDTQYF
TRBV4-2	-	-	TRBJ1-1	TGTGCCAGCAGCCAAGATAAGGCCAATCGGCAAGCTTTCTTT	CASSQDKANRQAFF
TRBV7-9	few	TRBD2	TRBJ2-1	TGTGCCAGCAGCTTTTCTAGCGGGAGGAGAAATGAGCAGTTCTTC	CASSFSSGRRNEQFF
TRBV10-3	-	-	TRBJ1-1	TGTGCCATCGGGGGTGGAGGGTCAGGCACTGAAGCTTTCTTT	CAIGGGGSGTEAFF
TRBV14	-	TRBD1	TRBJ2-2	TGTGCCAGCAGCCGAGTTCTGGGACAGCGCATCCCGAACACCGGGGAGCTGTTTTTT	CASSRVLGQRIPNTGELFF
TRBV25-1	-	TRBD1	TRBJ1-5	TGTGCCAGCAGTGAAGGGACAGGGCTTAGTCAGCCCCAGCATTTT	CASSEGTGLSQPQHF
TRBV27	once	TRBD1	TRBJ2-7	TGTGCCAGCAGTCCCTGGGACAGGACCTACGAGCAGTACTTC	CASSPWDRTYEQYF
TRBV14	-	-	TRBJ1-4	TGTGCCAGCAGCCAAGGTCTAGGGGGTGAAAAACTGTTTTTT	CASSQGLGGEKLFF
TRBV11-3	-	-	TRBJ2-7	TGTGCCAGCAGCTCCCCGCGAGTCGACGAGCAGTACTTC	CASSSPRVDEQYF
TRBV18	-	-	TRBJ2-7	TGTGCCAGCTTACCGGGACACCTCGGGTCCGAGCAGTACTTC	CASLPGHLGSEQYF
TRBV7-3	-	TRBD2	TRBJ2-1	TGTGCCAGCAGCGCAACTAGCGGGTCCTACAATGAGCAGTTCTTC	CASSATSGSYNEQFF
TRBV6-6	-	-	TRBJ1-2	TGTGCCAGCAGTTACTCAGAAGAAGGGATCTATGGCTACACCTTC	CASSYSEEGIYGYTF
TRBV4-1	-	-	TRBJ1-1	TGCGCCAGCAGCCAAGAATCCGTGAACACTGAAGCTTTCTTT	CASSQESVNTEAFF
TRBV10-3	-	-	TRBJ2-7	TGTGCCATCAGTCAGGGTTGGGAGCAGTACTTC	CAISQGWEQYF
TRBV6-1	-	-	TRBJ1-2	TGTGCCAGCCAGTCGGGACTAAACTATGGCTACACCTTC	CASQSGLNYGYTF